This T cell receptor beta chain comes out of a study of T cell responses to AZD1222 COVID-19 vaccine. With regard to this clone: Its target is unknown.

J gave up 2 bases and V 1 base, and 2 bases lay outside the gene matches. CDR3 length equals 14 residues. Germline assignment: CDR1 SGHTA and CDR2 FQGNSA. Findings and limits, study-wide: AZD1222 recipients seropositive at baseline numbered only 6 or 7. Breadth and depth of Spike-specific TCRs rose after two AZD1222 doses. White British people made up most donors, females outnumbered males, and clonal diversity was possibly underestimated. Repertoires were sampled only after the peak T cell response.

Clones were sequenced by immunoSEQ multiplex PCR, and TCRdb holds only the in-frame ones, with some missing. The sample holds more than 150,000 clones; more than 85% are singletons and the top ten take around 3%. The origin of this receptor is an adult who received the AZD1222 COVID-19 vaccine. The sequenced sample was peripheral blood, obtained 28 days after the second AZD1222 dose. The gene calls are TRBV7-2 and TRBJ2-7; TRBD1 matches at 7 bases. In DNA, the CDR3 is TGTGCCAGCAGCTTAGACAGGGGAACCTACGAGCAGTACTTC. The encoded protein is CASSLDRGTYEQYF.